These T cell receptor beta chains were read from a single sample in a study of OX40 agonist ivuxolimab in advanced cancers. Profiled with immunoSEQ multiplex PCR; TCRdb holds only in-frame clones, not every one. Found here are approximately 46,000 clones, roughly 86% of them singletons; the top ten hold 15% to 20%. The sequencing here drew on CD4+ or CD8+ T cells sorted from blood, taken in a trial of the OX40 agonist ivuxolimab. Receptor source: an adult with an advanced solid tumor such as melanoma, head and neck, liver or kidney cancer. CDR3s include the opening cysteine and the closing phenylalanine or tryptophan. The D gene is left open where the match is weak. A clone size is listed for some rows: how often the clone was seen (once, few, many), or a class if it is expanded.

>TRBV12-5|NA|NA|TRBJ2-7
TGTGCTAGTGCCGCAGACTACGAGCAGTACTTC
CASAADYEQYF
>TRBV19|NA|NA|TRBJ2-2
TGTGCCAGTAGCCCAGCCGCGATATCGAACACCGGGGAGCTGTTTTTT
CASSPAAISNTGELFF
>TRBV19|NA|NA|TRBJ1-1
TGTGCCAGTAGTACATGGGGCACTGAAGCTTTCTTT
CASSTWGTEAFF
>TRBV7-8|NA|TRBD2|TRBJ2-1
TGTGCCAGCAGCCCCAGCGGGGGGGCCACGTACAATGAGCAGTTCTTC
CASSPSGGATYNEQFF
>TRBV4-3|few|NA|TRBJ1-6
TGCGCCAGCAGCCAAGATACTGGGGATAATTCACCCCTCCACTTT
CASSQDTGDNSPLHF
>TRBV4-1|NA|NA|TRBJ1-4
TGCGCCAGCAGCCAAGAGAACGGAAATGAAAAACTGTTTTTT
CASSQENGNEKLFF
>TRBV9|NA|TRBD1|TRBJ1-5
TGTGCCAGCAGCGCGGACAGGGAGGAGGGCCAGCCCCAGCATTTT
CASSADREEGQPQHF
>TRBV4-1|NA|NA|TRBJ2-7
TGCGCCAGCAGCCAAGGGGTCGGGGGGCTGTACGAGCAGTACTTC
CASSQGVGGLYEQYF
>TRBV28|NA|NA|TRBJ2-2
TGTGCCAGCAGTTTTGGGGCGGGGCTTAGAACCGGGGAGCTGTTTTTT
CASSFGAGLRTGELFF
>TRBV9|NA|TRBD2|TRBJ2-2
TGTGCCAGCAGCGATCCCCCTAGCGGGGGCCCAAACACCGGGGAGCTGTTTTTT
CASSDPPSGGPNTGELFF
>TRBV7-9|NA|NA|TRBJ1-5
TGTGCCAGCAGCTTAGCCATCAATCAGCCCCAGCATTTT
CASSLAINQPQHF
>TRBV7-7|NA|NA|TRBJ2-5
TGTGCCAGCGGTGGGCCGGGGCGGGGCCATAGGATGGAGACCCAGTACTTC
CASGGPGRGHRMETQYF
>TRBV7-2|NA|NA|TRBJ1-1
TGTGCCAGCAGCTTATTCGACAGGAACACTGAAGCTTTCTTT
CASSLFDRNTEAFF
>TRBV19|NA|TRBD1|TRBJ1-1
TGTGCCAGTAGCAGCCTTTGGACAGGGGGTGCCCCCGGACGAGCTTTCTTT
CASSSLWTGGAPGRAFF
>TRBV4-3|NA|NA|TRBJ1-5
TGCGCCAGCAGCCAAGATTTGGGGGGAAGCAATCAGCCCCAGCATTTT
CASSQDLGGSNQPQHF
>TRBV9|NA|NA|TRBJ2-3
TGTGCCAGCAGCGTATTTGGCACCCAGCGAGATACGCAGTATTTT
CASSVFGTQRDTQYF
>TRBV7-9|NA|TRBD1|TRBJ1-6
TGTGCCAGCCACATGACAGGGGATAATTCACCCCTCCACTTT
CASHMTGDNSPLHF
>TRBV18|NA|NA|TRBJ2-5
TGTGCCAGCTCACTTCCGGACACGGAGACCCAGTACTTC
CASSLPDTETQYF
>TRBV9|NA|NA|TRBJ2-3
TGTGCCAGCAGCGTGCAGGGATCGACTAGCACAGATACGCAGTATTTT
CASSVQGSTSTDTQYF
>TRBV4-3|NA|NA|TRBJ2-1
TGCGCCAGCAGCCACTACAATGAGCAGTTCTTC
CASSHYNEQFF
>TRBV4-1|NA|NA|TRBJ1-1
TGCGCCAGCAGCCATCCTTCGGACGGATTGAACACTGAAGCTTTCTTT
CASSHPSDGLNTEAFF
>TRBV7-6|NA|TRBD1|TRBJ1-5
TGTGCCAGCAGCCCGGGGACAGGGGTGGACCAGCCCCAGCATTTT
CASSPGTGVDQPQHF
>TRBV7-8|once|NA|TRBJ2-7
TGTGCCAGCAGCTTAGACGGGGTCGGACCCTCCTACGAGCAGTACTTC
CASSLDGVGPSYEQYF
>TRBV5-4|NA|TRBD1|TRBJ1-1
TGTGCCAGCAGCTCCTCCGGGACAGGGACGATGAACACTGAAGCTTTCTTT
CASSSSGTGTMNTEAFF
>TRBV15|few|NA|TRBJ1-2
TGTGCCACCACCAATCGGGGGAACTATGGCTACACCTTC
CATTNRGNYGYTF
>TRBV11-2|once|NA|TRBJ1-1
TGTGCCAGCAGCTTATTGGGGGCTGAAGCTTTCTTT
CASSLLGAEAFF
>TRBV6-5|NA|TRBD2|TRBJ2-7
TGTGCCAGCGGTCTAGCGGGGGCAACCTACGAGCAGTACTTC
CASGLAGATYEQYF
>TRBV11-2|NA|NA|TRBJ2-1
TGTGCCAGCAGCTTATGGGTCCGGGACGGCCACTACAATGAGCAGTTCTTC
CASSLWVRDGHYNEQFF
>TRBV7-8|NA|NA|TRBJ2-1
TGTGCCAGCAGCATAACAGCGGTCCCTGAGCAGTTCTTC
CASSITAVPEQFF
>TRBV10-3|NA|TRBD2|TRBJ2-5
TGTGCCATCAGTGATGGTAGCGGGGAAGAGACCCAGTACTTC
CAISDGSGEETQYF
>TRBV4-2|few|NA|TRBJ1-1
TGTGCCAGCAGCCAAGATCTCACAGGGTTCGCGAACACTGAAGCTTTCTTT
CASSQDLTGFANTEAFF
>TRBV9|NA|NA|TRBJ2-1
TGTGCCAGCAGCGTAGTCGGGAGCTCCTACAATGAGCAGTTCTTC
CASSVVGSSYNEQFF
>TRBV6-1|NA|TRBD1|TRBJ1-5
TGTGCCAGCAGTAAAGGGGGCGATCAGCCCCAGCATTTT
CASSKGGDQPQHF
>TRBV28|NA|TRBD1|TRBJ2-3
TGTGCCAGCAGTTACGGACAGGGGGCATCGTATTTT
CASSYGQGASYF
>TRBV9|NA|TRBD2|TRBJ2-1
TGTGCCAGCAGCGTAGTTGGCGGGGGGGCGAGAAATGAGCAGTTCTTC
CASSVVGGGARNEQFF
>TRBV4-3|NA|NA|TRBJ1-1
TGCGCCAGCAGCCAAGGCCAGAGGACTGAAGCTTTCTTT
CASSQGQRTEAFF
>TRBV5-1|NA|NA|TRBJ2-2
TGCGCCAGCAGCGCTGACGCGGCCGGGGAGCTGTTTTTT
CASSADAAGELFF
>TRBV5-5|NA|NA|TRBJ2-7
TGTGCCAGCAGCTTTTTCGGGACAACCTCCTACTACGAGCAGTACTTC
CASSFFGTTSYYEQYF
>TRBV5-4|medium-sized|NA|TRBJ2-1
TGTGCCAGCAGCAATGCAGACAGTCTTTCCTACAATGAGCAGTTCTTC
CASSNADSLSYNEQFF
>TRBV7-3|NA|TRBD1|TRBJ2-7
TGTGCCAGCAGTTTTACAGGGGCCTCCCTCGACGAGCAGTACTTC
CASSFTGASLDEQYF
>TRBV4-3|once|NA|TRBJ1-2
TGCGCCAGCAGCCAAGAGACCCAGGGAGGCTATGGCTACACCTTC
CASSQETQGGYGYTF
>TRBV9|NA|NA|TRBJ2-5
TGTGCCAGCAGCGTAGGAGGGACCCAGTACTTC
CASSVGGTQYF
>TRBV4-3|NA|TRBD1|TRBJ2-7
TGCGCCAGCAGCCAAGGGAGACAGGGGAACTACGAGCAGTACTTC
CASSQGRQGNYEQYF
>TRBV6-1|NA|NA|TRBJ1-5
TGTGCCAGCAGTCCTACAAGACTGGGTCAGCCCCAGCATTTT
CASSPTRLGQPQHF
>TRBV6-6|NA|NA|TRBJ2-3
TGTGCCAGCAGTTGGAGCGGACTCACAGATACGCAGTATTTT
CASSWSGLTDTQYF
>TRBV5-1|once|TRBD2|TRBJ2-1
TGCGCCAGCAGCTTGCCGGGACTAGAAAATGAGCAGTTCTTC
CASSLPGLENEQFF
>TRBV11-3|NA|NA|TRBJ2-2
TGTGCCAGCAGCTCCAGGCAGGGGGGGAACACCGGGGAGCTGTCTTTT
CASSSRQGGNTGELSF
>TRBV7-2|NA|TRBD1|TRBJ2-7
TGTGCCAGCAGGGGACAGGGCACTTACGAGCAGTACTTC
CASRGQGTYEQYF
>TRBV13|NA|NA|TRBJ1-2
TGTGCCAGCTGGGCACAGGGCAGTTTCAATGGCTACACCTTC
CASWAQGSFNGYTF
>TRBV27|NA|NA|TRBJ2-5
TGTGCCAGCAGTTTATCAAGGTTAGAGACCCAGTACTTC
CASSLSRLETQYF